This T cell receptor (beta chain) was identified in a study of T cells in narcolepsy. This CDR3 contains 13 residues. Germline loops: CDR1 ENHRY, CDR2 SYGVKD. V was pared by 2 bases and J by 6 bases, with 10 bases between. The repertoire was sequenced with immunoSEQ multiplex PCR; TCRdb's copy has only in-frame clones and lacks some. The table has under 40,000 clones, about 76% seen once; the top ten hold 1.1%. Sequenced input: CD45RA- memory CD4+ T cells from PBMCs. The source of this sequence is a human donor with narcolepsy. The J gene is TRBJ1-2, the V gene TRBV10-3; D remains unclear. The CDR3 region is CAISEPSVDGYTF. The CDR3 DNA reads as TGTGCCATCAGTGAGCCATCGGTTGATGGCTACACCTTC.